Sequencing of this TCR beta chain was carried out in a study of OX40 agonist ivuxolimab in advanced cancers. Broadly, across the study: Ivuxolimab was an agonistic, fully human IgG2 monoclonal antibody directed against OX40 (CD134), a costimulatory receptor. Intravenous ivuxolimab was administered to patients every 2 weeks at six dose levels: 0.01, 0.1, 0.3, 1.5, 3 and 10 mg/kg. Of the approximately 50 dose-escalation patients, hepatocellular carcinoma was present in 19, melanoma in approximately 15, renal cell carcinoma in 9 and head and neck cancer in 9. The dose-escalation cohort was 82.7% male with a mean age of about 65 years, ranging from roughly 23 to 90. Patients were allowed to have had prior anti-PD-1, anti-PD-L1 or anti-CTLA-4 therapy, and approximately 37% of the dose-escalation patients had been treated with checkpoint inhibitors. Partial responses occurred in three dose-escalation patients: two with cutaneous melanoma and one with hepatocellular carcinoma. Peripheral TCRbeta sequencing was intended to test whether TCR sequence diversity was altered and clonal T-cell expansion was caused by ivuxolimab. The paper covers the monotherapy dose-escalation part of the phase I ivuxolimab trial, which included N of about 56 patients.

To sequence the TCRbeta CDR3 region, genomic DNA was isolated from the sorted cells. The immunoSEQ Assay was used for sequencing of TCRbeta CDR3 regions. TCRdb re-hosts the immuneACCESS table, in-frame sequences only. Its copies lack some clones; in the studies checked, an unresolved V gene accounts for under half of them, and the cause for the rest is not known. This sample gives roughly 90,000 clones in total; 87% of them show up just once. Jointly, the top ten make up approximately 1.5% of the sample. The table lists this clone with a few counts. The target of this receptor is not known. No base quality information exists; no much larger clone differs at one position. The trial excluded patients who had a history of autoimmune disease or who were on systemic immunosuppression. In every dose cohort, peripheral blood was drawn for TCR sequencing at baseline, cycle 4 day 1, and cycle 7 day 1. Samples came from an open-label, multicenter, first-in-human phase I dose-escalation trial of ivuxolimab. The trial enrolled adults with locally advanced or metastatic head and neck squamous cell, hepatocellular, melanoma or renal cell carcinoma. CD4+ and CD8+ T cells were sorted separately from peripheral blood before TCR sequencing.

The CDR1 and CDR2 encoded by the germline V gene are KGHSH and LQKENI. Trimming removed 4 bases from V and 4 bases from J, leaving 20 bases between the germline ends. The CDR3 runs 16 residues from the cysteine to the phenylalanine. The only DNA kept is the CDR3, 48 bases in frame from the first base. Beyond this particular receptor, the publication reports: Partial responders in the 0.1-3.0 mg/kg groups had among the lowest normalized peripheral clonal expansion, especially among CD8+ T cells. The antigen specificity of the peripheral T cells that underwent clonal expansion was not determined. At doses from 0.1 to 3.0 mg/kg, clonal expansion was seen in both CD4+ and CD8+ blood T cells between baseline and week 6. After ivuxolimab, expanded clones were on average more numerous among CD8+ T cells than among CD4+ T cells. Low levels of normalized T-cell clonal expansion were also seen in some patients who did not respond.

The chain is made from TRBV18 and TRBJ2-7; TRBD2 is a possible D gene, resting on 6 matching bases. The specimen comprised CD4+ or CD8+ T cells sorted from blood, sampled in a trial of the OX40 agonist ivuxolimab. This receptor was obtained from an adult with an advanced solid tumor such as melanoma, head and neck, liver or kidney cancer. DNA sequence: TGTGCCAGCTCACGCTTCGGAGGGGAAGGAAGGTACGAGCAGTACTTC. It encodes CASSRFGGEGRYEQYF.